This TCR beta chain appears in the sequencing data of a study of CD8 T cells in ankylosing spondylitis. In TCRdb, the 5' RACE reads were re-called with MiXCR into one record per CDR3 protein. Of approximately 300,000 distinct CDR3 sequences in the sample, approximately 8.2% were seen once. In regard to this clonotype: Its antigen is as yet unknown.

Study observations and caveats: What seemed typical of ankylosing spondylitis blood was a TCR beta motif built from about 8 highly homologous variants. There were earlier reports of some motif variants in reactive arthritis synovial fluid and blood. As for the disease-linked clones, they showed a CD8+ phenotype and occurred at relatively low frequencies in peripheral blood.

This CDR3 spans 13 amino acids. V was cut by 3 bases and J by 0 bases, with 5 bases left in between. The rearrangement links TRBV12-3 or TRBV12-4 to TRBJ1-1; D gene unclear. The sequenced sample was blood, either unsorted or a sorted T cell fraction (not recorded which). This receptor was identified in a male donor with ankylosing spondylitis. The DNA for the CDR3 is TGTGCCAGCAGTTTGTGGGTGAACACTGAAGCTTTCTTT. It specifies CASSLWVNTEAFF.